The 17 T cell receptor beta chains in this list originate from one sample, sequenced in a study of PD-1 blockade in classical Hodgkin lymphoma. Libraries were prepared by immunoSEQ multiplex PCR; TCRdb keeps only in-frame clonotypes and omits some of them. The repertoire holds 13,000 to 15,000 clones, around 84% seen once, with approximately 4.2% in the top ten. Every patient had relapsed following autologous stem cell transplantation, and cohorts differed in brentuximab vedotin exposure. The sample in question was peripheral blood mononuclear cells (PBMCs), obtained at baseline. These receptors were collected from a human donor with classical Hodgkin lymphoma.

The rearrangement links TRBV4-1 to TRBJ1-1; D unclear. CDR3 length: 16 amino acids. Looked up from germline, CDR1 is MGHRA and CDR2 is YSYEKL. V lost 0 bases and J 1 base, leaving 12 bases between the germline ends. The CDR3 region is CASSQDGPGGNTEAFF. DNA for the CDR3: TGCGCCAGCAGCCAAGACGGTCCAGGCGGGAACACTGAAGCTTTCTTT.

The V gene is TRBV9, the J gene TRBJ2-3; D is undetermined. The CDR3 has 13 amino acids. The V end lost 0 bases, the J end lost 0 bases, and 2 bases lay between the germline ends. Germline CDR1 SGDLS, CDR2 YYNGEE. The CDR3 nucleotides read TGTGCCAGCAGCGTAGTTAGCACAGATACGCAGTATTTT. This encodes CASSVVSTDTQYF.

The chain joins TRBV14 to TRBJ1-1; maybe TRBD1 (6 bases). The CDR3 runs 13 residues. Germline V gene lookup returns CDR1 SGHDN and CDR2 FVKESK. V was trimmed by 5 bases and J by 5 bases, leaving 12 bases between them. CDR3 residues: CASSGWRGTEAFF. CDR3 in DNA: TGTGCCAGCAGCGGATGGAGGGGGACTGAAGCTTTCTTT. Full variable domain (rest looked up from reference TRBV14 and TRBJ1-1): EAGVTQFPSHSVIEKGQTVTLRCDPISGHDNLYWYRRVMGKEIKFLLHFVKESKQDESGMPNNRFLAERTGGTYSTLKVQPAELEDSGVYFCASSGWRGTEAFFGQGTRLTVV.

V usage is TRBV29-1 and J usage is TRBJ2-5; 7 positions match TRBD1. This CDR3 has 13 residues. With 3 bases clipped from V and 5 bases from J, the junction kept 6 bases outside the gene matches. The V gene's germline CDR1 is SQVTM and CDR2 ANQGSEA. CDR3 sequence: CSVEGTRGETQYF. For the CDR3, the DNA is TGCAGCGTTGAGGGAACCAGGGGGGAGACCCAGTACTTC. Combining the CDR3 with reference TRBV29-1 and TRBJ2-5 gives the whole variable domain SAVISQKPSRDICQRGTSLTIQCQVDSQVTMMFWYRQQPGQSLTLIATANQGSEATYESGFVIDKFPISRPNLTFSTLTVSNMSPEDSSIYLCSVEGTRGETQYFGPGTRLLVL.

J is TRBJ2-7 and V is TRBV5-4, with 12 bases fitting TRBD2. V dropped 1 base and J dropped 4; count of bases not matched to a gene: 3. Per germline, CDR1 SGHNT and CDR2 YYREEE (reference sequence). CDR3 length equals 15 residues. CDR3 protein: CASSLTLAGGYEQYF. Written as DNA, the CDR3 is TGTGCCAGCAGCTTGACCCTAGCGGGAGGGTACGAGCAGTACTTC.

This clone was found a few times. This chain connects TRBV12-5 to TRBJ2-5; D is ambiguous. Deletions cut 0 bases from V and 1 base from J, with 9 bases between. CDR1 is LGHNT, CDR2 FRNRAP, per germline. This CDR3 is built from 15 residues. CDR3 sequence (DNA): TGTGCTAGTGGTTTGGTATCCAAGGGCCAAGAGACCCAGTACTTC. Translating gives CASGLVSKGQETQYF. Drawing the rest from reference TRBV12-5 and TRBJ2-5, the complete variable domain is DARVTQTPRHKVTEMGQEVTMRCQPILGHNTVFWYRQTMMQGLELLAYFRNRAPLDDSGMPKDRFSAEMPDATLATLKIQPSEPRDSAVYFCASGLVSKGQETQYFGPGTRLLVL.

The chain uses TRBV11-3 and TRBJ2-2, with D possibly being TRBD1 (5 bases). From germline, CDR1 is SGHNT and CDR2 YENEEA. V dropped 7 bases and J dropped 1 base, with 19 bases sitting between them. This CDR3 region has 17 residues. The CDR3 bases are TGTGCCAGCACCCCTGTCCCCGGACACCAGAACACCGGGGAGCTGTTTTTT. Translated, it gives CASTPVPGHQNTGELFF.

This chain connects TRBV19 to TRBJ1-1; TRBD1 aligns across 8 bases. Unmatched junction bases numbered 8, after V lost 7 bases and J lost 10 bases. This CDR3 is 12 amino acids long. From germline, CDR1 is LNHDA and CDR2 SQIVND (reference sequence). The CDR3 here is CASMETGVVAFF. The CDR3 bases are TGTGCCAGTATGGAGACAGGGGTTGTAGCTTTCTTT.

The chain links TRBV4-3 to TRBJ2-7; 9 positions agree with TRBD1. V lost 1 base, J lost 2 bases, and 0 bases stayed unmatched. Germline CDR1 is LGHNA and CDR2 is YSLEER. This CDR3 spans 14 amino acids. CDR3 nucleotides: TGCGCCAGCAGCCAAGGACAGGGGGCCTACGAGCAGTACTTC. Encoded protein: CASSQGQGAYEQYF.

This rearrangement joins TRBV19 to TRBJ1-5; no clear D gene. This CDR3 is built from 15 residues. The germline V and J ends were trimmed by 4 bases and 0 bases, with 10 bases remaining between them. Germline assignment: CDR1 LNHDA and CDR2 SQIVND (reference sequence). The CDR3 here is CASSTVVYSNQPQHF. CDR3 DNA: TGTGCCAGTAGTACGGTGGTCTATAGCAATCAGCCCCAGCATTTT. Full variable domain (remainder filled in from reference TRBV19 and TRBJ1-5): DGGITQSPKYLFRKEGQNVTLSCEQNLNHDAMYWYRQDPGQGLRLIYYSQIVNDFQKGDIAEGYSVSREKKESFPLTVTSAQKNPTAFYLCASSTVVYSNQPQHFGDGTRLSIL.

The V gene is TRBV7-2, the J gene TRBJ2-7; D could derive from TRBD1 or TRBD2 (5 bases each). The CDR3 sequence is 15 residues long. The germline V gene has CDR1 SGHTA and CDR2 FQGNSA. The V end lost 6 bases, the J end lost 6 bases, and 21 bases lay between the germline ends. In DNA form, the CDR3 reads TGTGCCAGCAGTTATCCGGGACCCTCCATGGGCGAGCAGTACTTC. It yields the protein CASSYPGPSMGEQYF.

This chain links TRBV6-5 with TRBJ2-5; D uncertain. V lost 5 bases, J lost 5 bases, and 18 bases lay in between. Germline-derived CDR1 and CDR2 are MNHEY and SVGAGI. This CDR3 region has 15 residues. The CDR3 bases are TGTGCCAGCAGTCCTTATATTCGAGACCGGGAGACCCAGTACTTC. As protein: CASSPYIRDRETQYF.

The chain employs TRBV7-9 and TRBJ1-5, with D uncertain. Trimming removed 3 bases at V and 1 base at J, with 7 bases between. The CDR3 sequence is 14 residues long. Germline V gene lookup returns CDR1 SEHNR and CDR2 FQNEAQ (reference sequence). The CDR3 sequence: CASSFGTSNQPQHF. CDR3 nucleotides: TGTGCCAGCAGCTTCGGTACAAGCAATCAGCCCCAGCATTTT.

The chain has TRBV5-4 and TRBJ2-1; D might be TRBD2 (6 bases). The CDR3 extends over 15 amino acids. Germline V gives CDR1 SGHNT, CDR2 YYREEE (reference sequence). The germline V and J ends were trimmed by 1 base and 3 bases, with 11 bases remaining between them. The CDR3 sequence: CASSLRLADYNEQFF. The DNA for the CDR3 is TGTGCCAGCAGCTTGCGATTAGCGGACTACAATGAGCAGTTCTTC.

The chain uses TRBV7-2 and TRBJ1-2; D call uncertain. There are 12 residues in the CDR3. Germline assignment: CDR1 SGHTA and CDR2 FQGNSA. Trimming removed 2 bases at V and 13 bases at J, with 14 bases between. CDR3 amino acids: CASSLLGGRGTF. In DNA form, the CDR3 reads TGTGCCAGCAGCTTACTAGGCGGCCGGGGCACCTTC.

The genes are TRBV28 and TRBJ2-3, with D possibly TRBD2 on 6 matching bases. Trimming left V 5 bases short and J 0 bases short, with 21 bases between. The CDR3 runs to 18 residues. CDR1 MDHEN and CDR2 SYDVKM come from the germline V gene. The CDR3 protein is CASSTTHPLGGSTDTQYF. CDR3 sequence (DNA): TGTGCCAGCAGTACAACCCACCCCTTGGGGGGAAGCACAGATACGCAGTATTTT. Supplemented by reference TRBV28 and TRBJ2-3, the full variable domain reads DVKVTQSSRYLVKRTGEKVFLECVQDMDHENMFWYRQDPGLGLRLIYFSYDVKMKEKGDIPEGYSVSREKKERFSLILESASTNQTSMYLCASSTTHPLGGSTDTQYFGPGTRLTVL.

The V gene is TRBV11-3, the J gene TRBJ2-1; 7 bases match TRBD1. Looked up from germline, CDR1 is SGHNT and CDR2 is YENEEA. V lost 8 bases to trimming and J lost 5 bases; unmatched junction nucleotides: 6. This CDR3 contains 13 residues. In DNA, the CDR3 is TGTGCCAGCGGAGACAGGGTAAACAATGAGCAGTTCTTC. Its protein is CASGDRVNNEQFF.